This TCR beta chain emerged from a study of T cell changes during pregnancy in multiple sclerosis. A single count supports this clone. V was shortened by 4 bases and J by 1 base, with 7 bases between the two germline ends. CDR1 and CDR2 (germline): SQVTM, ANQGSEA. CDR3 length: 12 amino acids. Here immunoSEQ multiplex PCR was the method, and the copy in TCRdb shows in-frame clones only, minus some. This sample yields tens of thousands of clones, of which roughly 94% are seen a single time; 1.4% belongs to the top ten. The V gene is TRBV29-1, the J gene TRBJ1-1; no clear D. The source was peripheral blood, collected before pregnancy. This TCR came from a female donor with multiple sclerosis, enrolled in a pregnancy study. CDR3 DNA: TGCAGCGTTGGTCTAGGGAACACTGAAGCTTTCTTT. This sequence encodes CSVGLGNTEAFF.